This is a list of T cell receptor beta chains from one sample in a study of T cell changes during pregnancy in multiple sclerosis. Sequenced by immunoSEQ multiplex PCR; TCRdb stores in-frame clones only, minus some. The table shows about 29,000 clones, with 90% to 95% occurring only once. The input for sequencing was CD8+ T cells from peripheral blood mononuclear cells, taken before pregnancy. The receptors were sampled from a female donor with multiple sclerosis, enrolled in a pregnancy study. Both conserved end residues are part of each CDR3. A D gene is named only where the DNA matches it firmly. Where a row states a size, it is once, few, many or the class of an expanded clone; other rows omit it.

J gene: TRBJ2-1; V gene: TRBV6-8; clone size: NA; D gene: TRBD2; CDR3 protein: CASNGTSVREQFF; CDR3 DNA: TGTGCCAGCAATGGGACTAGCGTTCGTGAGCAGTTCTTC
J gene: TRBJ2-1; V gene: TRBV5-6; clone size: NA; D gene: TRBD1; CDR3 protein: CASSRGQGGYNEQFF; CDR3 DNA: TGTGCCAGCAGCAGAGGACAGGGGGGTTACAATGAGCAGTTCTTC
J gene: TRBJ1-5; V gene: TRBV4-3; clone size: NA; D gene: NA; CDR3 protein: CASSQDTGSQPQHF; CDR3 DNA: TGCGCCAGCAGCCAGGATACAGGGAGTCAGCCCCAGCATTTT
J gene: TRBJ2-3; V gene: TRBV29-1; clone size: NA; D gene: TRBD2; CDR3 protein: CSVGTSLGTDTQYF; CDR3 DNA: TGCAGCGTGGGGACTAGTCTTGGCACAGATACGCAGTATTTT
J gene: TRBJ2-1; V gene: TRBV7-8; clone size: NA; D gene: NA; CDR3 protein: CASSSPGFNEQFF; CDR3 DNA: TGTGCCAGCAGCTCCCCGGGGTTCAATGAGCAGTTCTTC
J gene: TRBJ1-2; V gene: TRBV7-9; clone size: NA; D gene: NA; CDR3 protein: CASSSWQDYGYTF; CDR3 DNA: TGTGCCAGCAGCTCGTGGCAGGATTATGGCTACACCTTC
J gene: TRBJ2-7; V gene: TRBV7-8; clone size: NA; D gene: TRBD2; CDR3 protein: CASSLVEASGIYEQYF; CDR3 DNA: TGTGCCAGCAGCTTAGTAGAGGCTAGCGGAATCTACGAGCAGTACTTC
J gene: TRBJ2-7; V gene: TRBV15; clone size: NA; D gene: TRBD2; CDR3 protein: CATSRDTVAGAGAYEQYF; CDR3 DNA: TGTGCCACCAGCAGAGATACGGTAGCGGGAGCAGGGGCGTACGAGCAGTACTTC
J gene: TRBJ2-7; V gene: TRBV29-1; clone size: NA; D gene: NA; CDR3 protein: CSVEDREAYEQYF; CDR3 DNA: TGCAGCGTTGAAGACAGGGAAGCCTACGAGCAGTACTTC
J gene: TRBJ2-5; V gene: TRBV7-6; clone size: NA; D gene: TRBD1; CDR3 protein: CASSSKSFTGEETQYF; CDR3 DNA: TGTGCCAGCAGCTCTAAATCATTTACAGGGGAAGAGACCCAGTACTTC
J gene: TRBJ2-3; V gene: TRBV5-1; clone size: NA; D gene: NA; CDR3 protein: CASRERRITDTQYF; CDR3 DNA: TGCGCCAGCAGAGAGCGGAGAATCACAGATACGCAGTATTTT
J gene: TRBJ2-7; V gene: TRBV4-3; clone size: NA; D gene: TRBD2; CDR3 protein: CASSLQTSGGYEQYF; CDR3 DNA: TGCGCCAGCAGCCTGCAGACTAGCGGGGGCTACGAGCAGTACTTC
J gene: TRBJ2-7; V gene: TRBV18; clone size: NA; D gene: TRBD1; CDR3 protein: CASSPPRGLEQYF; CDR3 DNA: TGTGCCAGCTCACCACCGAGGGGGCTCGAGCAGTACTTC
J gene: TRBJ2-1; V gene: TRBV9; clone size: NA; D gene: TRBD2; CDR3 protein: CASSVLAGGGEQFF; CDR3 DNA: TGTGCCAGCAGCGTACTAGCGGGAGGGGGGGAGCAGTTCTTC
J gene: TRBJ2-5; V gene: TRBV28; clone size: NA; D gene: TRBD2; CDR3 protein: CASSQFRASGILETQYF; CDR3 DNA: TGTGCCAGCAGCCAGTTCCGGGCTAGCGGGATCTTGGAGACCCAGTACTTC
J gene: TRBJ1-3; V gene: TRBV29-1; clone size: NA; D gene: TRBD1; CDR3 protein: CSARGYPTGGSGNTIYF; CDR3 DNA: TGCAGCGCAAGGGGTTACCCGACAGGGGGCTCTGGAAACACCATATATTTT
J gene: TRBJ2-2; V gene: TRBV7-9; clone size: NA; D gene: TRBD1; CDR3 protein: CASSPGTGDSGELFF; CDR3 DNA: TGTGCCAGCAGCCCCGGGACAGGGGATAGCGGGGAGCTGTTTTTT
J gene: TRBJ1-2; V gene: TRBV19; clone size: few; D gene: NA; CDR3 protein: CASSPRQWNGYTF; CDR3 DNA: TGTGCCAGTAGTCCGCGACAGTGGAATGGCTACACCTTC
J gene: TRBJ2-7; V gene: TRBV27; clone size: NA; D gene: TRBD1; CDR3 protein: CASRGQTYEQYF; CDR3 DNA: TGTGCCAGCAGGGGACAGACCTACGAGCAGTACTTC
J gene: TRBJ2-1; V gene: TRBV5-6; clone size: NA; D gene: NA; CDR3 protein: CASSLGRDVYNEQFF; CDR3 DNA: TGTGCCAGCAGCTTGGGCAGGGATGTTTACAATGAGCAGTTCTTC
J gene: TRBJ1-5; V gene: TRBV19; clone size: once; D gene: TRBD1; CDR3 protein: CASSATLQGVGNSNQPQHF; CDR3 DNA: TGTGCCAGTAGTGCAACCCTACAGGGGGTCGGCAATAGCAATCAGCCCCAGCATTTT
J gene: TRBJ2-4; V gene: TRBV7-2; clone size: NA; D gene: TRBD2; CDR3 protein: CASRGLAIDIQYF; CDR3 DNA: TGTGCCAGCAGGGGACTAGCGATAGACATTCAGTACTTC
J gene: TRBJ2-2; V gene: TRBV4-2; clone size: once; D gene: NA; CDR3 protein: CASSQVFEKNTGELFF; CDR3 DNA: TGTGCCAGCAGCCAGGTCTTTGAGAAGAACACCGGGGAGCTGTTTTTT
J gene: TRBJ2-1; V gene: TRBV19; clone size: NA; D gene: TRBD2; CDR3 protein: CASSPSGRYNEQFF; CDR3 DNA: TGTGCCAGTAGTCCTAGCGGGCGCTACAATGAGCAGTTCTTC
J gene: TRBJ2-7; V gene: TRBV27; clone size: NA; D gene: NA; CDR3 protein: CASSMTGSYEQYF; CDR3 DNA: TGTGCCAGCAGTATGACAGGCTCCTACGAGCAGTACTTC
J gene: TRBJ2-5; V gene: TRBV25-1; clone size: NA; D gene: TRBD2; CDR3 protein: CASSVGLVETQYF; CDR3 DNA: TGTGCCAGCAGTGTAGGACTAGTAGAGACCCAGTACTTC
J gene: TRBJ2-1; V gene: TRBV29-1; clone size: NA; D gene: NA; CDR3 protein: CSVEGREPDYNEQFF; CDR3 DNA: TGCAGCGTTGAGGGGCGGGAACCTGACTACAATGAGCAGTTCTTC
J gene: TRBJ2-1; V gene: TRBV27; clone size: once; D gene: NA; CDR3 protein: CASSLTGSNEQFF; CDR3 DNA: TGTGCCAGCAGTTTGACAGGTAGCAATGAGCAGTTCTTC
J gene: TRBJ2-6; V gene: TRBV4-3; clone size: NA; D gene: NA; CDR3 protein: CASSQDNSGANVLTF; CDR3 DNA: TGCGCCAGCAGCCAAGATAACTCTGGGGCCAACGTCCTGACTTTC
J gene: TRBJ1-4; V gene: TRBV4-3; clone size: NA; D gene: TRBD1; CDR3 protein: CASTWRGHEKLFF; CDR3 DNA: TGCGCCAGCACATGGAGGGGGCATGAAAAACTGTTTTTT
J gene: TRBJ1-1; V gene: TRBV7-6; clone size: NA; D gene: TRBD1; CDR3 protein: CASIPGGGGQLNTEAFF; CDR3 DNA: TGTGCCAGCATACCCGGGGGTGGGGGACAGTTGAACACTGAAGCTTTCTTT
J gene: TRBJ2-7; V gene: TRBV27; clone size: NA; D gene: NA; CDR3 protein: CASSLVSPGEQYF; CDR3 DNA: TGTGCCAGCAGTTTGGTGAGTCCGGGCGAGCAGTACTTC
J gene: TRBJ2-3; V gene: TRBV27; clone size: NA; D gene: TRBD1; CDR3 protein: CASSPRTGTDTQYF; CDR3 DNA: TGTGCCAGCAGTCCTCGGACAGGAACAGATACGCAGTATTTT
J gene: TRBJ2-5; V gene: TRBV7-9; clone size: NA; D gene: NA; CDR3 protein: CASSLGPSGLLETQYF; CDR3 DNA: TGTGCCAGCAGCTTAGGACCCAGCGGGCTGTTGGAGACCCAGTACTTC
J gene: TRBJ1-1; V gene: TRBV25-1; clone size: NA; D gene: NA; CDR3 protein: CASTLGDGLNTEAFF; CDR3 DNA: TGTGCCAGCACCTTGGGAGACGGACTGAACACTGAAGCTTTCTTT
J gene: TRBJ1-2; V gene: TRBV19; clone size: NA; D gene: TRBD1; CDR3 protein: CASSILDREDYGYTF; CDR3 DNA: TGTGCCAGTAGTATTTTGGACAGGGAAGACTATGGCTACACCTTC
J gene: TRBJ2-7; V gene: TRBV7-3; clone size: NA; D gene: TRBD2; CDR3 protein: CASSFLAGYPYEQYF; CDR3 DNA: TGTGCCAGCAGCTTCCTAGCGGGATATCCCTACGAGCAGTACTTC
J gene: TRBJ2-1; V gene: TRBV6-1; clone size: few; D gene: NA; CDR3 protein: CASSPNENNEQFF; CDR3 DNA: TGTGCCAGCAGCCCTAATGAAAACAATGAGCAGTTCTTC
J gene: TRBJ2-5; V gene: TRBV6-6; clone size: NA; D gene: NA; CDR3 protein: CASRNSVYQETQYF; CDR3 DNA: TGTGCCAGCAGAAATTCAGTTTACCAAGAGACCCAGTACTTC